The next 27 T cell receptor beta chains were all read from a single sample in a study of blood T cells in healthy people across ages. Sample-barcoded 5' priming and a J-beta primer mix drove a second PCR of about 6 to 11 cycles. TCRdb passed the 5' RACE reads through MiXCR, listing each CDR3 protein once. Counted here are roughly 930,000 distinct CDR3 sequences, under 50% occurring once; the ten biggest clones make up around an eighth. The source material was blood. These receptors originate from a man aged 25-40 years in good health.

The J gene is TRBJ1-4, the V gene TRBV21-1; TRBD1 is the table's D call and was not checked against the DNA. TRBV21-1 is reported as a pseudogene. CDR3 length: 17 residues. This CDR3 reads CASSKILTAQGNEKLFF. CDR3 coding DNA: TGTGCCAGCAGCAAGATCCTTACTGCGCAGGGGAATGAAAAACTGTTTTTT.

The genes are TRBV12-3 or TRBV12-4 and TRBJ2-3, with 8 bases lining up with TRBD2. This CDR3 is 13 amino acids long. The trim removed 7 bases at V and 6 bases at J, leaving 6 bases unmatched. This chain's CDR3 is CASTLTGGDTQYF. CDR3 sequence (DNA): TGTGCCAGCACCCTCACGGGGGGGGATACGCAGTATTTT.

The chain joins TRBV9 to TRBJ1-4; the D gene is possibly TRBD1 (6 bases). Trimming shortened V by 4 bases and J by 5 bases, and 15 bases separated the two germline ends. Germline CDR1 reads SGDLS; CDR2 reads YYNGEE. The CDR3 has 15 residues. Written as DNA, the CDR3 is TGTGCCAGCAGCCCAGAAGGGGACACAAATGAAAAACTGTTTTTT. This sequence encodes CASSPEGDTNEKLFF.

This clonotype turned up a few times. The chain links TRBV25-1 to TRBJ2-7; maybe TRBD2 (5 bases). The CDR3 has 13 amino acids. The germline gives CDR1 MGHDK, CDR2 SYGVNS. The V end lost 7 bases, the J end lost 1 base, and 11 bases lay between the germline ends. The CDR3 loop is CASTRPGSYEQYF. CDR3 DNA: TGTGCCAGCACAAGACCGGGATCCTACGAGCAGTACTTC.

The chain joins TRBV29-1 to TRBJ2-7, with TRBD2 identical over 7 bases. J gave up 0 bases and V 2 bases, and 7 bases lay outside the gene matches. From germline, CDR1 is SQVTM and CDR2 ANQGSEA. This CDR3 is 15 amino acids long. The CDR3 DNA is TGCAGCGTTGAATGGGGGGGTACTGACTCCTACGAGCAGTACTTC. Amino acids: CSVEWGGTDSYEQYF.

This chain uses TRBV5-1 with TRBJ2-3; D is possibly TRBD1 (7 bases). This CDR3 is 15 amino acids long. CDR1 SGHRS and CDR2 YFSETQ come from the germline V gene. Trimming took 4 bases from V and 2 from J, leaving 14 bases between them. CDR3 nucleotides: TGCGCCAGCAGCCCAGGGGGGAGAATCACAGATACGCAGTATTTT. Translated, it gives CASSPGGRITDTQYF. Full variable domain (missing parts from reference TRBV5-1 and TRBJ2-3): KAGVTQTPRYLIKTRGQQVTLSCSPISGHRSVSWYQQTPGQGLQFLFEYFSETQRNKGNFPGRFSGRQFSNSRSEMNVSTLELGDSALYLCASSPGGRITDTQYFGPGTRLTVL.

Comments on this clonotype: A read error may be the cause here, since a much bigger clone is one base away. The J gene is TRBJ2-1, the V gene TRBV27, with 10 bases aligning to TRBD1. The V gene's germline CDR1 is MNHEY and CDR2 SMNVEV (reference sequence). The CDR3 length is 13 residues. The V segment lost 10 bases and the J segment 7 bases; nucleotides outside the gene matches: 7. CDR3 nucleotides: TGTGCCACCTGGGACAGGGGTTGGAATGAGCAGTTCTTC. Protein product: CATWDRGWNEQFF.

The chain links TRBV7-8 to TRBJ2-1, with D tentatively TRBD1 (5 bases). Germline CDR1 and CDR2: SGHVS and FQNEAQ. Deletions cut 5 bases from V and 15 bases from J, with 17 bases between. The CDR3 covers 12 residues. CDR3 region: CASSPDPSRVFF. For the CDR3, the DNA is TGTGCCAGCAGCCCAGACCCATCCAGGGTGTTCTTC.

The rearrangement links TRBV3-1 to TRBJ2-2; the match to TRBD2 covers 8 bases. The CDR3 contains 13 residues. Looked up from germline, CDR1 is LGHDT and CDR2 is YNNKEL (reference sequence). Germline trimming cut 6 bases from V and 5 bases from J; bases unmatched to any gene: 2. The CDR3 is CASSGGRTGELFF. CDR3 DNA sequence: TGTGCCAGCAGTGGCGGGAGGACCGGGGAGCTGTTTTTT.

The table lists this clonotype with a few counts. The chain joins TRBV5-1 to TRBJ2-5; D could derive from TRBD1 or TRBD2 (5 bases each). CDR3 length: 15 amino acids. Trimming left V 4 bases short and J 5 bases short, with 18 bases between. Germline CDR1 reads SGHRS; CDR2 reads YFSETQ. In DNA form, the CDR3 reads TGCGCCAGCAGCATTGGGACGTTCGGAGCGGAGACCCAGTACTTC. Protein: CASSIGTFGAETQYF.

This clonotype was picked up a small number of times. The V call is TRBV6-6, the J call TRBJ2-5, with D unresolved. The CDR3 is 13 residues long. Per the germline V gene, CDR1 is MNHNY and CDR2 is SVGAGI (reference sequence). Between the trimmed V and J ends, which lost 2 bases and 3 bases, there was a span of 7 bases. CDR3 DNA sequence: TGTGCCAGCAGTTACACAGAGAAAGAGACCCAGTACTTC. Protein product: CASSYTEKETQYF.

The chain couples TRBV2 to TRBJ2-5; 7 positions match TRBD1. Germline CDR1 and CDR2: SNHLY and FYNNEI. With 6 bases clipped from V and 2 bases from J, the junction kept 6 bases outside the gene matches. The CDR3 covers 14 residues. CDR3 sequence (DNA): TGTGCCAGCAGGGAGAGGACAGGACAAGAGACCCAGTACTTC. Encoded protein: CASRERTGQETQYF. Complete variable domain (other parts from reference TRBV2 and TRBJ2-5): EPEVTQTPSHQVTQMGQEVILRCVPISNHLYFYWYRQILGQKVEFLVSFYNNEISEKSEIFDDQFSVERPDGSNFTLKIRSTKLEDSAMYFCASRERTGQETQYFGPGTRLLVL.

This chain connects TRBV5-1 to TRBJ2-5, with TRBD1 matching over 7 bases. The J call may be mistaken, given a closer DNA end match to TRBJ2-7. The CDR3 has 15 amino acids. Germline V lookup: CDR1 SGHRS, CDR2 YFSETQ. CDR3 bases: TGCGCCAGCAGCTTGGGGCAGGGGGTCGGGGACGAGCAGTACTTC. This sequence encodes CASSLGQGVGDEQYF.

CDR3: CASSQTRGQMNTEAFF. The CDR3 coding sequence is TGTGCCAGCAGCCAAACCCGGGGACAGATGAACACTGAAGCTTTCTTT. This chain connects TRBV3-1 to TRBJ1-1; 7 nucleotides match TRBD1. The CDR3 has 16 residues. In germline, CDR1 is LGHDT, CDR2 YNNKEL (reference sequence). V lost 2 bases to trimming and J lost 0 bases; unmatched junction nucleotides: 6.

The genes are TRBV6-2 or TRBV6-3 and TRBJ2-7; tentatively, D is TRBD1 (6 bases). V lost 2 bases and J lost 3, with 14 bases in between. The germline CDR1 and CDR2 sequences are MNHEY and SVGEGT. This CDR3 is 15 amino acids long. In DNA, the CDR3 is TGTGCCAGCAGTTACGGGGGCCCCATAGGCTACGAGCAGTACTTC. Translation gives CASSYGGPIGYEQYF.

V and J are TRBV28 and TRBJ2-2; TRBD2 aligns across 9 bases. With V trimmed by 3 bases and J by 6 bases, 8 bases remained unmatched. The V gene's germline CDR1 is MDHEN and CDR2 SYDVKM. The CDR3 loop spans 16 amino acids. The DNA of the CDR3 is TGTGCCAGCAGTTTGGCGCGGGGGGGGTCGGCCGGGGAGCTGTTTTTT. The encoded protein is CASSLARGGSAGELFF. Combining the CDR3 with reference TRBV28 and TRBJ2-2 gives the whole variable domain DVKVTQSSRYLVKRTGEKVFLECVQDMDHENMFWYRQDPGLGLRLIYFSYDVKMKEKGDIPEGYSVSREKKERFSLILESASTNQTSMYLCASSLARGGSAGELFFGEGSRLTVL.

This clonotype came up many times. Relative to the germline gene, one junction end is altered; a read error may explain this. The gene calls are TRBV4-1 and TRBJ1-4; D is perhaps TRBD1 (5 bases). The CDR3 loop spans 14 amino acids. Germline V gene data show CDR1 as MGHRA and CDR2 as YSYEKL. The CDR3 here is CASSQGQGNEKLFF. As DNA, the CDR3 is TGTGCCAGCAGCCAAGGCCAGGGCAATGAAAAACTGTTTTTT.

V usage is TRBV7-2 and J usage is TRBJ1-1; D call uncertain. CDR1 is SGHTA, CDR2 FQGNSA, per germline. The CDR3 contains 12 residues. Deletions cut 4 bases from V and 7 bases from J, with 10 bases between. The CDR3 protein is CASSSGRYEAFF. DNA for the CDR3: TGTGCCAGCAGCTCGGGCCGGTATGAAGCTTTCTTT.

CDR3 sequence reads: CGDGGGRGTDTQYF. CDR3 sequence (DNA): TGTGGGGACGGAGGGGGCCGAGGGACAGATACGCAGTATTTT. The J gene is TRBJ2-3, the V gene TRBV6-5; a weak D match, TRBD1 (7 bases). CDR1 MNHEY and CDR2 SVGAGI come from the germline V gene. The CDR3 runs to 14 residues.

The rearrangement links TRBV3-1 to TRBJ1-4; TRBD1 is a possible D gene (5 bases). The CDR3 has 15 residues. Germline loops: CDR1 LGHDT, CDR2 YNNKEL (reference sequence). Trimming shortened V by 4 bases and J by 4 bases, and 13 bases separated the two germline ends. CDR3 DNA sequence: TGTGCCAGCAGCCCACAAGGGGACGTTAATGAAAAACTGTTTTTT. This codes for CASSPQGDVNEKLFF.

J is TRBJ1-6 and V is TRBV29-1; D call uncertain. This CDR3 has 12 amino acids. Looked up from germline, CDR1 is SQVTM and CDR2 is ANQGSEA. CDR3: CIIPDGNSPLHF. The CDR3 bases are TGCATCATACCGGACGGTAATTCACCCCTCCACTTT.

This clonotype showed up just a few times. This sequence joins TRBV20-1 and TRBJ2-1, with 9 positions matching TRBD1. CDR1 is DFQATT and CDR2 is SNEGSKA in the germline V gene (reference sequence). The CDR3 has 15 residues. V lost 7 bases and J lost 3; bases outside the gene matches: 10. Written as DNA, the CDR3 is TGCAGTGTCAGCTATCAGGACAGGGGCTACAATGAGCAGTTCTTC. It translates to CSVSYQDRGYNEQFF.

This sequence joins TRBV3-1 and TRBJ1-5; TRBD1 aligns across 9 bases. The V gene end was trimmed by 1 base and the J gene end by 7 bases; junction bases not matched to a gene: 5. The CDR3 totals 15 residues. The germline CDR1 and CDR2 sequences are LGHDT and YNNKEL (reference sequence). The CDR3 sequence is CASSQVQGAEQPQHF. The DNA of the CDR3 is TGTGCCAGCAGCCAAGTACAGGGGGCAGAACAGCCCCAGCATTTT.

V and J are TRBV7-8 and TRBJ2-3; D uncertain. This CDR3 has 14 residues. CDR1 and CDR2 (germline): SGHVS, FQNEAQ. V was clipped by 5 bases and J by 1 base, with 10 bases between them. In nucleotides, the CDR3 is TGTGCCAGCAGCGTACGAGACCGCACAGATACGCAGTATTTT. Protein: CASSVRDRTDTQYF.

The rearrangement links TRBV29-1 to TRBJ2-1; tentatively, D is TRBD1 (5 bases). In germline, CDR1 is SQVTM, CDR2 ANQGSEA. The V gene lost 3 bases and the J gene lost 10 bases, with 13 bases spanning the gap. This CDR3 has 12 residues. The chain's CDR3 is CSVEDTYYEQFF. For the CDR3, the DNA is TGCAGCGTTGAGGACACCTACTACGAGCAGTTCTTC.

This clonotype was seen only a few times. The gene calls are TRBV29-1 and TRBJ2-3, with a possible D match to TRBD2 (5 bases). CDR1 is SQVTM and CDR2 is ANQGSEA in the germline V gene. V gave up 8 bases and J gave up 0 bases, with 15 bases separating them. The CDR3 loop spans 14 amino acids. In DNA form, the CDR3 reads TGCAGCCTCTTGGGAGCCCCTAGCACAGATACGCAGTATTTT. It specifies CSLLGAPSTDTQYF.

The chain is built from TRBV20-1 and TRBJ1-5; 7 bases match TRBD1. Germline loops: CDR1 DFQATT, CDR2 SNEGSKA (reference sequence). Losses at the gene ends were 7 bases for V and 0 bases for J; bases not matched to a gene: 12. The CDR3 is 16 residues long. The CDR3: CSVIRDRVFSNQPQHF. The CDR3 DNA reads TGCAGTGTTATCCGGGACAGAGTATTTAGCAATCAGCCCCAGCATTTT.